The 31 T cell receptor beta chains in this list originate from one sample, sequenced in a study of graft-versus-host responses after intestinal transplantation. Clones were sequenced by immunoSEQ multiplex PCR, and TCRdb holds only the in-frame ones, with some missing. The sample consists of fewer than 85,000 clones, around 92% of them appearing once. The antigens for these receptors are not known. The material sequenced was unstimulated CD8+ T cells sorted from spleen or lymph node cells, taken before intestinal transplant. Receptor source: a human donor who received an intestinal transplant.

The chain employs TRBV5-1 and TRBJ1-4; 9 nucleotides line up with TRBD1. The ends lost 4 bases at V and 9 bases at J; junction bases unmatched: 10. In germline, CDR1 is SGHRS, CDR2 YFSETQ. The CDR3 consists of 15 residues. The CDR3 DNA is TGCGCCAGCAGCGATCCGGGACAGGGAAAACAAAAACTGTTTTTT. Translating it yields CASSDPGQGKQKLFF.

The rearrangement links TRBV27 to TRBJ2-2, with D tentatively TRBD1 (5 bases). With 5 bases removed from V and 3 bases from J, the gap between germline ends came to 10 bases. CDR1 is MNHEY, CDR2 SMNVEV, per germline (reference sequence). The CDR3 runs 14 residues. The CDR3 bases are TGTGCCAGCAGTCTCAGGGTAGACACCGGGGAGCTGTTTTTT. Translation: CASSLRVDTGELFF.

The chain combines TRBV2 with TRBJ2-1, with 9 bases aligning to TRBD2. The junction had 10 bases not matched to a gene; V was cut back by 5 bases and J by 2 bases. Germline values: CDR1 SNHLY, CDR2 FYNNEI. CDR3 length equals 17 residues. The CDR3 DNA is TGTGCCAGCAGTTGGAGTTTCGCGGGGGGGCCCTACAATGAGCAGTTCTTC. Translation: CASSWSFAGGPYNEQFF.

This chain joins TRBV7-2 and TRBJ2-7, with D possibly being TRBD2 (7 bases). The CDR3 has 16 amino acids. CDR1 is SGHTA and CDR2 is FQGNSA in the germline V gene. The V end was cut by 5 bases, the J end by 6 bases, with 23 bases between. CDR3 DNA: TGTGCCAGCAGCCCGGGGGGCCACCGAATTCTCTTCGAGCAGTACTTC. Protein product: CASSPGGHRILFEQYF. Full variable domain (rest looked up from reference TRBV7-2 and TRBJ2-7): GAGVSQSPSNKVTEKGKDVELRCDPISGHTALYWYRQSLGQGLEFLIYFQGNSAPDKSGLPSDRFSAERTGGSVSTLTIQRTQQEDSAVYLCASSPGGHRILFEQYFGPGTRLTVT.

V is TRBV23-1 and J is TRBJ2-7; 11 bases line up with TRBD2. TRBV23-1 counts as an open reading frame of uncertain function. With V trimmed by 6 bases and J by 2 bases, 9 bases remained unmatched. The CDR3 totals 16 residues. The CDR3 DNA reads TGCGCCAGCAGCTTCTCTAGCGGGAGGCCCCCCTACGAGCAGTACTTC. The encoded protein is CASSFSSGRPPYEQYF.

J is TRBJ2-7 and V is TRBV27, with D maybe TRBD1 (5 bases). This CDR3 comprises 14 residues. Germline lookup yields CDR1 MNHEY and CDR2 SMNVEV (reference sequence). V lost 7 bases, J lost 1 base, and 14 bases lay in between. Here the CDR3 reads CASTTYQGSYEQYF. Written as DNA, the CDR3 is TGTGCCAGCACCACATATCAGGGTTCCTACGAGCAGTACTTC.

The chain carries TRBV10-3 and TRBJ1-1, with 7 positions matching TRBD1. V trimming: 4 bases; J trimming: 1 base; junction bases outside the gene matches: 9. The CDR3 length is 16 residues. CDR1 is ENHRY, CDR2 SYGVKD, per germline. In DNA, the CDR3 is TGTGCCATCAGTGGGGTAAGGGGGCCGGAGAACACTGAAGCTTTCTTT. This encodes CAISGVRGPENTEAFF.

The rearrangement uses TRBV5-1 and TRBJ2-3; 10 bases match TRBD1. Germline V gene lookup returns CDR1 SGHRS and CDR2 YFSETQ. The length of the CDR3 is 19 residues. With 4 bases clipped from V and 2 bases from J, the junction kept 16 bases outside the gene matches. Here the CDR3 reads CASSRTGGPNFDNTDTQYF. The CDR3 nucleotides read TGCGCCAGCAGCCGGACAGGGGGTCCAAACTTCGATAACACAGATACGCAGTATTTT. The full variable domain, with the rest looked up from reference TRBV5-1 and TRBJ2-3, is KAGVTQTPRYLIKTRGQQVTLSCSPISGHRSVSWYQQTPGQGLQFLFEYFSETQRNKGNFPGRFSGRQFSNSRSEMNVSTLELGDSALYLCASSRTGGPNFDNTDTQYFGPGTRLTVL.

J is TRBJ1-5 and V is TRBV9; D possibly corresponds to TRBD1 (5 bases). Trimming left V 4 bases short and J 5 bases short, with 13 bases between. The CDR3 sequence is 14 residues long. Germline V gives CDR1 SGDLS, CDR2 YYNGEE. CDR3 protein: CASSPTGSHQPQHF. The CDR3 nucleotides read TGTGCCAGCAGCCCTACAGGCAGTCATCAGCCCCAGCATTTT.

V and J are TRBV29-1 and TRBJ1-2, with a tentative D call TRBD1 (6 bases). Germline CDR1 reads SQVTM; CDR2 reads ANQGSEA. The CDR3 loop spans 13 amino acids. With 5 bases removed from V and 7 bases from J, the gap between germline ends came to 17 bases. Here the CDR3 DNA reads TGCAGCGTTCCCCGGCGGGGGCAGGTTGGCTACACCTTC. Encoded protein: CSVPRRGQVGYTF.

The count of this clone is one. The gene calls are TRBV10-3 and TRBJ1-1; D uncertain. Trimming shortened V by 6 bases and J by 0 bases, and 23 bases separated the two germline ends. Germline V gene data show CDR1 as ENHRY and CDR2 as SYGVKD. The CDR3 is 18 residues long. CDR3 sequence: CAISGGPHDDIMNTEAFF. The CDR3 DNA follows: TGTGCCATCAGCGGAGGGCCCCACGACGACATCATGAACACTGAAGCTTTCTTT.

This clone was found a few times. This rearrangement joins TRBV6-4 to TRBJ2-1; 10 bases line up with TRBD2. The CDR3 totals 14 residues. Germline V gene data show CDR1 as MRHNA and CDR2 as SNTAGT. The V and J ends lost 3 bases and 6 bases, in that order; junction bases with no gene match: 2. The CDR3 sequence: CASSESGGANEQFF. CDR3 nucleotide sequence: TGTGCCAGCAGTGAAAGCGGGGGGGCCAATGAGCAGTTCTTC.

The chain joins TRBV4-1 to TRBJ1-1, with unresolved D. The CDR3 runs 17 residues. Trimming left V 0 bases short and J 1 base short, with 15 bases between. Germline V gives CDR1 MGHRA, CDR2 YSYEKL. The CDR3 DNA is TGCGCCAGCAGCCAAGATTTTCCCTTAAATTCGAACACTGAAGCTTTCTTT. Translated, it gives CASSQDFPLNSNTEAFF.

This chain links TRBV6-5 with TRBJ1-3; D is possibly TRBD1 (6 bases). The CDR3 sequence is 15 residues long. Deletions cut 2 bases from V and 5 bases from J, with 13 bases between. The germline V gene has CDR1 MNHEY and CDR2 SVGAGI. CDR3 region: CASSYGSGGRNTIYF. The CDR3 nucleotides read TGTGCCAGCAGTTACGGCAGTGGGGGCCGAAACACCATATATTTT.

This chain joins TRBV4-1 and TRBJ2-3; 7 bases match TRBD2. The J segment lost 3 bases and the V segment lost 1 base, leaving 7 bases of the junction unmatched. The CDR3 contains 16 residues. Germline V gene sequence: CDR1 MGHRA, CDR2 YSYEKL. The CDR3 DNA is TGCGCCAGCAGCCAAGGCCCTAGCGGAGGGACAGATACGCAGTATTTT. The encoded protein is CASSQGPSGGTDTQYF.

V is TRBV27 and J is TRBJ1-2; D is ambiguous. Germline-derived CDR1 and CDR2 are MNHEY and SMNVEV (reference sequence). The CDR3 is made up of 14 amino acids. Between the trimmed V and J ends, which lost 0 bases and 5 bases, there was a span of 10 bases. The CDR3 here is CASSLSGRGYGYTF. The CDR3 DNA reads TGTGCCAGCAGTTTATCTGGGCGAGGGTATGGCTACACCTTC.

This chain connects TRBV15 to TRBJ2-1, with D possibly being TRBD1 (5 bases). CDR1 LNHNV and CDR2 YYDKDF come from the germline V gene (reference sequence). This CDR3 is 14 amino acids long. The V gene lost 0 bases and the J gene lost 3 bases, with 6 bases spanning the gap. The CDR3 sequence is CATSREQVYNEQFF. In DNA, the CDR3 is TGTGCCACCAGCAGAGAACAGGTCTACAATGAGCAGTTCTTC.

The V call is TRBV29-1, the J call TRBJ1-2, with D tentatively TRBD1 (5 bases). Germline loops: CDR1 SQVTM, CDR2 ANQGSEA. Trimming pared 0 bases from V and 8 bases from J, leaving 22 bases between. The CDR3 runs 16 residues. The CDR3 bases are TGCAGCGTTGAAGATGGGGCTTTCTCAAGGTATTTGGGCTACACCTTC. It codes for CSVEDGAFSRYLGYTF.

This chain joins TRBV5-1 and TRBJ2-2; D unresolved. The V end lost 6 bases, the J end lost 4 bases, and 4 bases lay between the germline ends. The CDR3 has 11 amino acids. CDR1 is SGHRS and CDR2 is YFSETQ in the germline V gene. CDR3 coding DNA: TGCGCCAGCACCCTCACCGGGGAGCTGTTTTTT. Translation gives CASTLTGELFF.

The chain employs TRBV19 and TRBJ1-5, with a possible D match to TRBD1 (6 bases). The CDR3 sequence is 15 residues long. Trimming stripped 1 base from V and 7 bases from J, with 14 bases between. The V gene's germline CDR1 is LNHDA and CDR2 SQIVND (reference sequence). CDR3 in amino acids: CASSIGQAGWQPQHF. CDR3 in DNA: TGTGCCAGTAGTATAGGACAGGCTGGTTGGCAGCCCCAGCATTTT.

The rearrangement joins TRBV2 to TRBJ2-1; 9 bases align to TRBD2. Germline V gene sequence: CDR1 SNHLY, CDR2 FYNNEI. The CDR3 is made up of 15 amino acids. Unmatched junction bases numbered 7, after V lost 5 bases and J lost 5 bases. CDR3 loop: CASSRGAGGNNEQFF. CDR3 nucleotide sequence: TGTGCCAGCAGTAGAGGAGCGGGGGGAAACAATGAGCAGTTCTTC.

The chain employs TRBV25-1 and TRBJ1-2, with 7 bases matching TRBD1. The CDR3 contains 14 residues. From germline, CDR1 is MGHDK and CDR2 SYGVNS. Trimming took 3 bases from V and 7 from J; bases not matched to a gene: 8. The CDR3 here is CASSDRTGARGYTF. The CDR3 DNA reads TGTGCCAGCAGTGACCGAACAGGGGCTCGTGGCTACACCTTC.

The chain has TRBV7-6 and TRBJ1-4; D perhaps matches TRBD1 (5 bases). This CDR3 comprises 18 residues. Germline-derived CDR1 and CDR2 are SGHVS and FNYEAQ. The V end lost 4 bases, the J end lost 8 bases, and 26 bases lay between the germline ends. Here the CDR3 DNA reads TGTGCCAGCAGCTCCGTTCGACTCCCGGGGAGGGGCAGGGAAAAACTGTTTTTT. It translates to CASSSVRLPGRGREKLFF.

This sequence joins TRBV12-5 and TRBJ2-2; TRBD2 matches at 7 bases. With 2 bases clipped from V and 5 bases from J, the junction kept 8 bases outside the gene matches. Germline values: CDR1 LGHNT, CDR2 FRNRAP. This CDR3 has 16 amino acids. The CDR3 is CASGLIGPAGTGELFF. CDR3 DNA sequence: TGTGCTAGTGGTTTGATTGGGCCAGCGGGAACCGGGGAGCTGTTTTTT.

This chain connects TRBV7-9 to TRBJ2-2; 7 positions match TRBD2. Trimming at V came to 5 bases and at J to 5 bases, leaving 8 bases not matched to a gene. Per germline, CDR1 SEHNR and CDR2 FQNEAQ (reference sequence). The CDR3 is 15 residues long. In DNA form, the CDR3 reads TGTGCCAGCAGCGTCAGACTAGCACGGACCGGGGAGCTGTTTTTT. This codes for CASSVRLARTGELFF.

The gene calls are TRBV5-4 and TRBJ2-1, with 10 positions matching TRBD2. The CDR3 contains 15 residues. J gave up 6 bases and V 5 bases, and 8 bases lay outside the gene matches. Germline V gene lookup returns CDR1 SGHNT and CDR2 YYREEE (reference sequence). The CDR3 loop is CASSIKREGPNEQFF. The CDR3 DNA reads as TGTGCCAGCAGTATCAAGCGGGAGGGCCCCAATGAGCAGTTCTTC.

The chain uses TRBV4-1 and TRBJ2-5; 8 bases line up with TRBD2. Germline CDR1 is MGHRA and CDR2 is YSYEKL. V lost 0 bases, J lost 2 bases, and 8 bases stayed unmatched. The CDR3 has 17 residues. CDR3 nucleotide sequence: TGCGCCAGCAGCCAAGATGGGCTAGCGGGCGATCAAGAGACCCAGTACTTC. Translation gives CASSQDGLAGDQETQYF.

The CDR3 sequence: CAWKGQALTEAFF. For the CDR3, the DNA is TGTGCCTGGAAGGGGCAGGCGCTCACTGAAGCTTTCTTT. J is TRBJ1-1 and V is TRBV30, with D possibly being TRBD1 (5 bases). CDR3 size: 13 residues. V gave up 4 bases and J gave up 4 bases, with 13 bases separating them. Germline CDR1 reads GTSNPN; CDR2 reads SVGIG (reference sequence).

The rearrangement joins TRBV4-1 to TRBJ1-1, with TRBD1 matching 10 bases. V dropped 2 bases and J dropped 3; count of bases not matched to a gene: 9. The CDR3 sequence is 17 residues long. CDR1 and CDR2 from the germline V gene are MGHRA and YSYEKL. The chain's CDR3 is CASSQMPGQGRHTEAFF. The CDR3, as DNA: TGCGCCAGCAGCCAAATGCCGGGACAGGGGAGGCACACTGAAGCTTTCTTT.

The chain links TRBV4-1 to TRBJ2-5, with 7 bases identical to TRBD2. The germline gives CDR1 MGHRA, CDR2 YSYEKL. The trim removed 1 base at V and 1 base at J, leaving 3 bases unmatched. The CDR3 length is 15 residues. CDR3 sequence (DNA): TGCGCCAGCAGCCAAGTAGCGGGTACCCAAGAGACCCAGTACTTC. Its translation is CASSQVAGTQETQYF.

This clone occurred once. This chain joins TRBV6-5 and TRBJ2-3; TRBD2 matches 7 bases. The CDR3 sequence is 12 residues long. Looked up from germline, CDR1 is MNHEY and CDR2 is SVGAGI. The ends lost 6 bases at V and 3 bases at J; junction bases unmatched: 0. CDR3 bases: TGTGCCAGCAGGGGGGGGACAGATACGCAGTATTTT. It translates to CASRGGTDTQYF.